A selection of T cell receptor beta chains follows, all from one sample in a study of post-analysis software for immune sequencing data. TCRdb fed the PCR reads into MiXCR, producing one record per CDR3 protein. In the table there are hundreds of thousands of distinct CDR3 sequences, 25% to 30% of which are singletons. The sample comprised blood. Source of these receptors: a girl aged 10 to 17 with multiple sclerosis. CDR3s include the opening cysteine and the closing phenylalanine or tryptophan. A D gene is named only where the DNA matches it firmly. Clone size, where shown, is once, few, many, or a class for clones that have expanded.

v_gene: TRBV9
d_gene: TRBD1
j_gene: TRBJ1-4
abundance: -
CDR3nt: TGTGCCAGCAGCGTAGCTACAGGGGGGGCGGACGAAAAACTGTTTTTT
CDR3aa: CASSVATGGADEKLFF

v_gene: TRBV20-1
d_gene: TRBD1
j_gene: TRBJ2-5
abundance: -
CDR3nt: TGCAGTGCCGACATCGGACAGGGGGCAGAGACCCAGTACTTC
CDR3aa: CSADIGQGAETQYF

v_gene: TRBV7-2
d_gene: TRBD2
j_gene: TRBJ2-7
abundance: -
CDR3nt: TGTGCCAGTATGGGGCCGGGACTAGCAGACTACGAGCAGTACTTC
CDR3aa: CASMGPGLADYEQYF

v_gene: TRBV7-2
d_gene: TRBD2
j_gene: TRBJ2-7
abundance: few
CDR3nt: TGTGCCAGCAGCTTAATACTAGCGGGAGGGATTTCCTACGAGCAGTACTTC
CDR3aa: CASSLILAGGISYEQYF

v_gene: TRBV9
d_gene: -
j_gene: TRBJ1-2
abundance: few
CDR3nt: TGTGCCAGCAGCGTAGGAAGACGGCAGTTAGATGGCTACACCTTC
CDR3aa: CASSVGRRQLDGYTF

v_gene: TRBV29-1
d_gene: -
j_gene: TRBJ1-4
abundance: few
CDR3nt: TGCAGCGTTGAAGGGGAGCCGCTGGGATTTACGGAAAAACTGTTTTTT
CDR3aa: CSVEGEPLGFTEKLFF

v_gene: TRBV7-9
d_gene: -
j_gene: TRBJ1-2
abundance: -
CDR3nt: TGTGCCAGCGACGATGGACCGGGGGGGGCTTACTATGGCTACACCTTC
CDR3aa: CASDDGPGGAYYGYTF

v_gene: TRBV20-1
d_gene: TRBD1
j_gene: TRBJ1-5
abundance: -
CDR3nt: TGCAGTGCCCCGGGACAGGGGGGTGGTCAGCCCCAGCATTTT
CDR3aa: CSAPGQGGGQPQHF

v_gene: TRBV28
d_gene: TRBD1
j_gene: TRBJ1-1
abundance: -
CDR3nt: TGTGCCAGCAGTTTATCAGGGACAGGGATCGGTGAAGCTTTCTTT
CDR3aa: CASSLSGTGIGEAFF

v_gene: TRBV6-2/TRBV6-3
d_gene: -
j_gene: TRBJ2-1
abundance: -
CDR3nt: TGTGCCAGCAGTTACTCGAGGGGGGGGAATGAGCAGTTCTTC
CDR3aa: CASSYSRGGNEQFF

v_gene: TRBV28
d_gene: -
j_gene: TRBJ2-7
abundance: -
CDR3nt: TGTGCCAGCAGTTTTGCGGGGTTGGGGATCGAGCAGTACTTC
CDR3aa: CASSFAGLGIEQYF

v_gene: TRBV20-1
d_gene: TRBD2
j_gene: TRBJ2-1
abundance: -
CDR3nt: TGCAGTGCTAAGAGCGGGAGTGCCTACAATGAGCAGTTCTTC
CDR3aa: CSAKSGSAYNEQFF

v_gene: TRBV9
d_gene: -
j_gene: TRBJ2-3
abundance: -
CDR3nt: TGTGCCAGCAGCGTAGCCTCGGCTAGCACAGATACGCAGTATTTT
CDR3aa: CASSVASASTDTQYF

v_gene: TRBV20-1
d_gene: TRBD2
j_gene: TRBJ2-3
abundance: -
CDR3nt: TGCAGTGCTAGCGGGACTAGCGAGCATACGCAGTATTTT
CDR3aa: CSASGTSEHTQYF

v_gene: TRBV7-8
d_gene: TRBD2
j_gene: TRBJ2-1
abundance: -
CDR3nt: TGTGCCAGCAACGAGCGGGGGATGTACAATGAGCAGTTCTTC
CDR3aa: CASNERGMYNEQFF

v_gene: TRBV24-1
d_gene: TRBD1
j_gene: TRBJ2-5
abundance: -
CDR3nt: TGTGCCACCAGCGCACCGGGACAGACAGAGACCCAGTACTTC
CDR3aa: CATSAPGQTETQYF

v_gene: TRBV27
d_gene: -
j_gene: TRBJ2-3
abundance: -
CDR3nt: TGTGCCAGCAGTTTATCGAGCAGGGCCACAGATACGCAGTATTTT
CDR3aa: CASSLSSRATDTQYF

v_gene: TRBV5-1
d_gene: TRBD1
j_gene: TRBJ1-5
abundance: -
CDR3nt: TGCGCCAGCAGCTTGGACGGGACAGCGAATCAGCCCCAGCATTTT
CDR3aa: CASSLDGTANQPQHF

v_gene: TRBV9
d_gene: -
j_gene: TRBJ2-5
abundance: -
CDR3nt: TGTGCCAGCAGCGCGAGCCAGGGGCGAGGAGAGACCCAGTACTTC
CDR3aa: CASSASQGRGETQYF

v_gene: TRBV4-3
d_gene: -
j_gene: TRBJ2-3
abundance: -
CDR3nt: TGCGCCAGCAGCCAAGTAAAAGGGCTACTCACAGATACGCAGTATTTT
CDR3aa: CASSQVKGLLTDTQYF

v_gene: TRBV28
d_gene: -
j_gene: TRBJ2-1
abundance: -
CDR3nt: TGTGCCAGCAGTTTAAGCCAGAGCGGCAATGAGCAGTTCTTC
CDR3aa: CASSLSQSGNEQFF

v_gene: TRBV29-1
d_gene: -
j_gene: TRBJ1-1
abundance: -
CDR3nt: TGCAGCGGCCGCAGGGAACTCAACACTGAAGCTTTCTTT
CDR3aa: CSGRRELNTEAFF

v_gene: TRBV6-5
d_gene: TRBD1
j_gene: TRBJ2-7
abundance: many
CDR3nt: TGTGCCAGCAGCTCGGACAGGGGATCCTACGAGCAGTACTTC
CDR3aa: CASSSDRGSYEQYF

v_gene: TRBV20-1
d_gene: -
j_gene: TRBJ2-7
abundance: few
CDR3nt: TGCAGTGCCCCAAGCCCTAGCGACGAGCAGTACTTC
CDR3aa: CSAPSPSDEQYF

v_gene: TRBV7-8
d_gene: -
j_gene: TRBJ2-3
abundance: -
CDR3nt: TGTGCCAGCAGCTTAGTCGGGCTTGGGGGCCAGGAGATACGAGAGTATTTT
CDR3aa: CASSLVGLGGQEIREYF

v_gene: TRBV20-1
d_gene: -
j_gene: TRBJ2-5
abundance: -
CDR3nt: TGCAGTGCCAGTAGACAGTACCAAGAGACCCAGTACTTC
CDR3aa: CSASRQYQETQYF

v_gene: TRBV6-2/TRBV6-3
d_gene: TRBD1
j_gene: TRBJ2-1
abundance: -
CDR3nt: TGTGCCAGCAGTTACGAAGGGGGCTTCTCCTACAATGAGCAGTTCTTC
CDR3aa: CASSYEGGFSYNEQFF

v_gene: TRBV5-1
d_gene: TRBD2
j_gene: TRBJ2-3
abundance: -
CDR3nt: TGCGCCAGCAGCTTCGGGACTAGTGGGGATACGCAGTATTTT
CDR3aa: CASSFGTSGDTQYF

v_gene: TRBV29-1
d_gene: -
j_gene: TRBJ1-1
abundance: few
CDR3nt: TGCAGCGTTGAGACAGGCCGGGAATTGATGAACACTGAAGCTTTCTTT
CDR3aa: CSVETGRELMNTEAFF

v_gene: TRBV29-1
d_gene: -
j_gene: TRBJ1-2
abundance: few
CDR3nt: TGCAGCGTTCTGAGGGATATCTTTGGCTACACCTTC
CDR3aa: CSVLRDIFGYTF

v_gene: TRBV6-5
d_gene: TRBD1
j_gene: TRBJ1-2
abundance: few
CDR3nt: TGTGCCAGCAGCTGGACAGGGGGCGTCTATGGCTACACCTTC
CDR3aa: CASSWTGGVYGYTF

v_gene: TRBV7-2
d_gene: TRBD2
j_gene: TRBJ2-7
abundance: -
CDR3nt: TGTGCCAGCAGCGCCCGCGGGAGGGCCTACGAGCAGTACTTC
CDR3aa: CASSARGRAYEQYF

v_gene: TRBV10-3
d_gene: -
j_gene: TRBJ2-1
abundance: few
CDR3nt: TGTGCCATCAGTGGAGGTCGGGATGAGCAGTTCTTC
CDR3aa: CAISGGRDEQFF

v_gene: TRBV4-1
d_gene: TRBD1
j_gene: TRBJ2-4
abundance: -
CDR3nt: TGCGCCAGCAGCCAAGTCCAGGGGGTAAAGTACTTC
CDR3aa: CASSQVQGVKYF

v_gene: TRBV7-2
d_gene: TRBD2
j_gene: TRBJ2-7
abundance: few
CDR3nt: TGTGCCAGCAGCTTAAGGACTAGCGGGGGGGCGGGCAATGAGCAGTACTTC
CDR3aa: CASSLRTSGGAGNEQYF

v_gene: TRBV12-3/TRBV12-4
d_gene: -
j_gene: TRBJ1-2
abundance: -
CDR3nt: TGTGCCAGCAGTTCCCGTTGGGTAGGGAAGGTCGGCTACACCTTC
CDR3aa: CASSSRWVGKVGYTF

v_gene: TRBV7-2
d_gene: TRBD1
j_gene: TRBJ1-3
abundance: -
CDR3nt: TGTGCCAGCAGTTATCCGGGACAGATTGGTGGAAACACCATATATTTT
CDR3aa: CASSYPGQIGGNTIYF

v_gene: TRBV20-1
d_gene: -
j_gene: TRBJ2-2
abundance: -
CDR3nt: TGCAGTGCAGTTGACGCTATGAGGGGGGGGACCGGGGAGCTGTTTTTT
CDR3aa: CSAVDAMRGGTGELFF

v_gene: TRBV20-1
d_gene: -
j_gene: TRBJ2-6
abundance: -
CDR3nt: TGCAGTGCTAAAGACAGATACTCTGGGGCCAACGTCCTGACTTTC
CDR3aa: CSAKDRYSGANVLTF

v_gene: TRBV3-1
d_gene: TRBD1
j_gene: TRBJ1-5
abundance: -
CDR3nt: TGTGCCAGCAGCCGGACCCCCCCCGGGACAGCTCAGCCCCAGCATTTT
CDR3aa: CASSRTPPGTAQPQHF

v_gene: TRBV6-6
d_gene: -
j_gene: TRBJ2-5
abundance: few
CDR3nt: TGTGCCAGCAGTTACCAGACAGGATCTGAAGTGACCCAGTACTTC
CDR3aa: CASSYQTGSEVTQYF

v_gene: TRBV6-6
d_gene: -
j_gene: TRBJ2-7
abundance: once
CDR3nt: TGTGCCAGCGCTGTCGCGGGACAGATTCCCTACGAGCAGTACTTC
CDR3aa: CASAVAGQIPYEQYF

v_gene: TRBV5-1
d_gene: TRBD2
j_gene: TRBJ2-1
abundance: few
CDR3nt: TGCGCCAGCAGCTTATCGACTAGCGGGAGGGCAAGTGAGCAGTTCTTC
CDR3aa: CASSLSTSGRASEQFF

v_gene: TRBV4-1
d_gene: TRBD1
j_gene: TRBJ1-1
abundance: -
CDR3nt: TGCGCCAGCAGCCAAGGGACAGGGTTGGACACTGAAGCTTTCTTT
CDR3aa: CASSQGTGLDTEAFF

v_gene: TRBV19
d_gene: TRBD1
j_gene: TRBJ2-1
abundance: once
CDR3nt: TGTGCCAGTAGTATAGGGTTGGTTGGGTTTGGACAGGGAGTCTACAATGAGCAGTTCTTC
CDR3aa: CASSIGLVGFGQGVYNEQFF

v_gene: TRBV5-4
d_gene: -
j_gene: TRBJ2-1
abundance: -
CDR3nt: TGTGCCAGCAGCTTGGGGCTAGATTCCTACAGTGAGCAGTTCTTC
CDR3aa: CASSLGLDSYSEQFF

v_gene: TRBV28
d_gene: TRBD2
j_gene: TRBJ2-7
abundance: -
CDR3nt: TGTGCCAGCAGTTTAACGGGAGGGCGCTACGAGCAGTACTTC
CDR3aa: CASSLTGGRYEQYF

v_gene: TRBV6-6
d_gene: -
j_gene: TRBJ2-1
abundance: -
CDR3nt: TGTGCCAGCAGTGATCCCGGTCGGGATGAGCAGTTCTTC
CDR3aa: CASSDPGRDEQFF

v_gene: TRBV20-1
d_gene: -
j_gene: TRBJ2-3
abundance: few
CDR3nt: TGCAGTGCCCCCCGTGGCGCGGGTACAGATACGCAGTATTTT
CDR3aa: CSAPRGAGTDTQYF

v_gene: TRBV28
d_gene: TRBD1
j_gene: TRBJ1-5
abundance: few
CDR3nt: TGTGCCAGCAGCCAACAGGGGGCTAGCAATCAGCCCCAGCATTTT
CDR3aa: CASSQQGASNQPQHF

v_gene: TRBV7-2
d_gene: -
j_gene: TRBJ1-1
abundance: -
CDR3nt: TGTGCCAGCAGCTTAGCGACGGGCCGGGGCACTGAAGCTTTCTTT
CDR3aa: CASSLATGRGTEAFF

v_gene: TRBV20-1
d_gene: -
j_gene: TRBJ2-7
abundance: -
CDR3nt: TGCAGTGCTACTATACGAGGCGAGCAGTACTTC
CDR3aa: CSATIRGEQYF

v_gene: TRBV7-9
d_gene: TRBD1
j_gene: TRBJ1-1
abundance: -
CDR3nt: TGTGCCAGCAGCTTAACTCAGGGGGCGGCTGAAGCTTTCTTT
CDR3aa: CASSLTQGAAEAFF

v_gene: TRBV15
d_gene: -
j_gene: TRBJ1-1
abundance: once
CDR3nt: TGTGTCACCAGCAGAGATCTTGAATTTTCGGAAGCTTTCTTT
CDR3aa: CVTSRDLEFSEAFF

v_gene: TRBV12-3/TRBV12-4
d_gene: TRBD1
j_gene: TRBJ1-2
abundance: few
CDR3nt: TGTGCCAGCAGTGACGGGACAGGGTGGGAGTATGGCTACACCTTC
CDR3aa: CASSDGTGWEYGYTF

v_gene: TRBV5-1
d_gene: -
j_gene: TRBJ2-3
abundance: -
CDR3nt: TGCGCCAGCAGCGGACTCGTGGGGAAAGATACGCAGTATTTT
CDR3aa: CASSGLVGKDTQYF

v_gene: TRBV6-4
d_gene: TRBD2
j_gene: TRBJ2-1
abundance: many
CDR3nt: TGTGCCAGCAGTGCCCTAGCGGGCTCCTACAATGAGCAGTTCTTC
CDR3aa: CASSALAGSYNEQFF

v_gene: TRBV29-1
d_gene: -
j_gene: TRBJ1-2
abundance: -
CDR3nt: TGCAGCGTCTCACACAGGCTTGTACGAGGCTACACCTTC
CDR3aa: CSVSHRLVRGYTF

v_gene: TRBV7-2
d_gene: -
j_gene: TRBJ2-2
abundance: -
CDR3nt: TGTGCCAGCAGCTTCGACAGGATGAACACCGGGGAGCTGTTTTTT
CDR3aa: CASSFDRMNTGELFF

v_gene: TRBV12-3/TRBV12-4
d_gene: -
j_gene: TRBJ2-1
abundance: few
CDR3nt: TGTGCCAGCAGTTTAATCTTTTCTTACGACTCCTACAATGAGCAGTTCTTC
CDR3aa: CASSLIFSYDSYNEQFF